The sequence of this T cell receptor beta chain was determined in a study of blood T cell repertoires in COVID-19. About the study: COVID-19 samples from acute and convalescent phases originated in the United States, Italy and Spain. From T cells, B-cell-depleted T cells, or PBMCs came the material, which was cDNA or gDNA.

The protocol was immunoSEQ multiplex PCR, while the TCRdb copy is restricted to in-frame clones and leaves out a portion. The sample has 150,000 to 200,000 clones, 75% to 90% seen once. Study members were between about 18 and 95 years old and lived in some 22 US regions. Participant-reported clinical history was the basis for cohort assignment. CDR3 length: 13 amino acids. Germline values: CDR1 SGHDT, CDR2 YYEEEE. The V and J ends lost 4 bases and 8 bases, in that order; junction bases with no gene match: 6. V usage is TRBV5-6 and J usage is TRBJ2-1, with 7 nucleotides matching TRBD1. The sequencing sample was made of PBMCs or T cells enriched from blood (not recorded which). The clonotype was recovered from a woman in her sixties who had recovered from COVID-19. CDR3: CASSSRDRDEQFF. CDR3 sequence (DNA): TGTGCCAGCAGCAGCCGAGACAGGGATGAGCAGTTCTTC.